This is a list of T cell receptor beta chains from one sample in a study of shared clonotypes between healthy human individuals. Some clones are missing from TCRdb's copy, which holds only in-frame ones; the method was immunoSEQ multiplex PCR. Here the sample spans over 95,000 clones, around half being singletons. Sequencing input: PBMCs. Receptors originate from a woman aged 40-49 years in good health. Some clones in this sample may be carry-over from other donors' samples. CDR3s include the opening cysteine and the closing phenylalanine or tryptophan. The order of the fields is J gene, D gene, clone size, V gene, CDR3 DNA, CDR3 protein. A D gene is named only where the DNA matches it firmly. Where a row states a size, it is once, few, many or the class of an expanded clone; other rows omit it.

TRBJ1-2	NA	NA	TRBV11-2	TGTGCCAGCAGCTTAGAAGACAGGATCTATGGCTACACCTTC	CASSLEDRIYGYTF
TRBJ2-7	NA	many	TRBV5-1	TGCGCCAGCAGCACCGTAGGAGCGGACGGAACCTACGAGCAGTACTTC	CASSTVGADGTYEQYF
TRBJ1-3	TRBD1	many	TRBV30	TGTGCCTGGAGTGCCGGGACAGTCGGCCTATACTCTGGAAACACCATATATTTT	CAWSAGTVGLYSGNTIYF
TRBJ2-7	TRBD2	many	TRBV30	TGTGCCTGGAGTGTACGAGCTAGCGGGAGGATCGCCTACGAGCAGTACTTC	CAWSVRASGRIAYEQYF
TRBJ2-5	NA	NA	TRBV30	TGTGCCTGGGAGGGCGCGGAGACCCAGTACTTC	CAWEGAETQYF
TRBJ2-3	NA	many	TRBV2	TGTGCCAGCGGAGACCGAAACACAGATACGCAGTATTTT	CASGDRNTDTQYF
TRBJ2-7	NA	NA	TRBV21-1	TGTGCCAGCACCCAAAGGGGGGGGCTAGCGGGAGGGCCGGGATACGAGCAGTACTTC	CASTQRGGLAGGPGYEQYF
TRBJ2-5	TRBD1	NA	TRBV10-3	TGTGCCATCAGTGAACTACAGGGGGTATGGGAGCAGTACTTC	CAISELQGVWEQYF
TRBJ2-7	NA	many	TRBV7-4	TGTGCCAGCAGTTTCCTCCGCTACTCACCCTACGAGCAGTACTTC	CASSFLRYSPYEQYF
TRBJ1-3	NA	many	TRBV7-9	TGTGCCAGCAGCTTAGGCCCCTGGGACTCTGGAAACACCATATATTTT	CASSLGPWDSGNTIYF
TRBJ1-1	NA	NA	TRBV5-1	TGCGCCAGCAGCAGTAAAGGGCCAACGAACACTGAAGCTTTCTTT	CASSSKGPTNTEAFF
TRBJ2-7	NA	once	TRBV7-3	TGTGCCAGCAGCCCACGGGACACAAACTACGAGCAGTACTTC	CASSPRDTNYEQYF
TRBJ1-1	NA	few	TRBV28	TGTGCCAGCAGCACTTCAGGGCTAGAAGCTTTCTTT	CASSTSGLEAFF
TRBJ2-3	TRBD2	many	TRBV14	TGTGCCAGCAGCCGATTAGCGGGATCTATAGGGGATACGCAGTATTTT	CASSRLAGSIGDTQYF
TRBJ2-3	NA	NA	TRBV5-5	TGTGCCAGCAGCCGTGGCTCCGGGGGTAGCACAGATACGCAGTATTTT	CASSRGSGGSTDTQYF
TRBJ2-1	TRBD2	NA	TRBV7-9	TGTGCCAGCAGCTTAGCCCGGGGACTAGCGGGGTACAATGAGCAGTTCTTC	CASSLARGLAGYNEQFF
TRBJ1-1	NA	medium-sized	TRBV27	TGTGCCAGCAGTTTAGGGCACGGATTGGTGGCTTTCTTT	CASSLGHGLVAFF
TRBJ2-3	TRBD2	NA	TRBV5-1	TGCGCCAGCAGCACCGGGACTAGCGCAAGCACAGATACGCAGTATTTT	CASSTGTSASTDTQYF
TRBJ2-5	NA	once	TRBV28	TGTGCCACGGAGACCGGGAGCAGAGGTGAGCAGTACTTC	CATETGSRGEQYF
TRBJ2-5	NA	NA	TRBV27	TGTGCCAGCAGTTTGGAAGTAAGAGAGACCCAGTACTTC	CASSLEVRETQYF
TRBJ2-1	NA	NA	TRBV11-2	TGTGCCAGCAGCTTTGGAGGGATATATAGGACACATTCCTACAATGAGCAGTTCTTC	CASSFGGIYRTHSYNEQFF
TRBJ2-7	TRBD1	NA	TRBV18	TGTGCCAGGTCACCGCCGGGACAGGGCTACGAGCAGTACTTC	CARSPPGQGYEQYF
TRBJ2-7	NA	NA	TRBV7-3	TGTGCCAGCAGCTTAACCTCCCTTGTAGGGGAGCAGTACTTC	CASSLTSLVGEQYF
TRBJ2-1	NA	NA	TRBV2	TGTGCCAGCAGTGTTCAGGGGGAGGGTGAGCAGTTCTTC	CASSVQGEGEQFF
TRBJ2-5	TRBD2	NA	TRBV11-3	TGTGCCAGCAGCTTACGGGCCATCGGGCTAGCGGGAGGTACTCAAGAGACCCAGTACTTC	CASSLRAIGLAGGTQETQYF
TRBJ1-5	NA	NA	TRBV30	TGTGCCTGGAGAGCCGGACAGTATAGCAATCAGCCCCAGCATTTT	CAWRAGQYSNQPQHF
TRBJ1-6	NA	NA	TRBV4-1	TGCGCCAGCAGCCAATTAGTCCCCAGGGGCCCCTATAATTCACCCCTCCACTTT	CASSQLVPRGPYNSPLHF
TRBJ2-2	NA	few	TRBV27	TGTGCCAGCAGTTTAAGGCTAGCCTTAGGGGGGGAGCTGTTTTTT	CASSLRLALGGELFF
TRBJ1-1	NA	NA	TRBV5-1	TGCGCCAGCAGCTTGAGGGGGTATGGTGAAGCTTTCTTT	CASSLRGYGEAFF
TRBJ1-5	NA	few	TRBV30	TGTGCCTGCAGCTGGGGGGCAGGGCAGCCCCAGCATTTT	CACSWGAGQPQHF
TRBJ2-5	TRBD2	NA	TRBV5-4	TGTGCCAGCAACTTGAAGACTAGCGGCCAAGAGACCCAGTACTTC	CASNLKTSGQETQYF
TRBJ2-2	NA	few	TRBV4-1	TGCGCCAGCAGTTTTGGCGGGGAGCTGTTTTTT	CASSFGGELFF
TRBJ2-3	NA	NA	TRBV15	TGTGCCACCAGCAGAGAGGGGGAAGCCACAGATACGCAGTATTTT	CATSREGEATDTQYF
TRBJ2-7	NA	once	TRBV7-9	TGTGCCAGCAGCTTAGCGGGGGACGCCTACGAGCAGTACTTC	CASSLAGDAYEQYF
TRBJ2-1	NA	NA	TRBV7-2	TGTGCCAGCAGCTTAGGCGCTAACAATGAGCAGTTCTTC	CASSLGANNEQFF
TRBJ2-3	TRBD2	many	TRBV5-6	TGTGCCAGCAGCTTAGCGGGAGGACCCACAGATACGCAGTATTTT	CASSLAGGPTDTQYF
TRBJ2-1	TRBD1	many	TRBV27	TGTGCCAGCAATCCCCAAGGACAGGGAACAGTAGGAGTCAATGAGCAGTTCTTC	CASNPQGQGTVGVNEQFF
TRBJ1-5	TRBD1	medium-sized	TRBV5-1	TGCGCCAGCAGCTTGGAGGGGGCTCGTGGTCAGCCCCAGCATTTT	CASSLEGARGQPQHF
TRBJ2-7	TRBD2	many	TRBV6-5	TGTGCCAGCAGCGTAGCGGGAGGGCCTGGGGCCGAGCAGTACTTC	CASSVAGGPGAEQYF
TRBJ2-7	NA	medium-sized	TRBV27	TGTGCCAGCAGTTCGGGCTACGAGCAGTACTTC	CASSSGYEQYF
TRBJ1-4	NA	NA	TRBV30	TGTGCCTGGAGTGCTATGACTAATGAAAAACTGTTTTTT	CAWSAMTNEKLFF
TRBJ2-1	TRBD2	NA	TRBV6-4	TGTGCCAGCAGTCCCGAGACTAGCGGGAGCGATGAGCAGTTCTTC	CASSPETSGSDEQFF
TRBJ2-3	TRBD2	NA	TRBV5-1	TGCGCCAGCAGCCCCCTAGCGGGAGGGGGAGGAGATACGCAGTATTTT	CASSPLAGGGGDTQYF
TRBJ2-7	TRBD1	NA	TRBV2	TGTGCCACCAGCCTGCGGGCAGGGGGCCCCTACGAGCAGTACTTC	CATSLRAGGPYEQYF
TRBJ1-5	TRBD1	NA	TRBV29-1	TGCAGCGTTGAAGTGGCCAGGGGGCAGCCCCAGCATTTT	CSVEVARGQPQHF
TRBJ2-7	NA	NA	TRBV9	TGTGCCAGCAGCGTAGAAGAGGGGTACGAGCAGTACTTC	CASSVEEGYEQYF
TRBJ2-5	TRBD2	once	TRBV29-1	TGCAGCGTTGGAGTTGGGACTAGCGGGACAGAGACCCAGTACTTC	CSVGVGTSGTETQYF
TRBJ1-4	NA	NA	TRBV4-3	TGCGCCAGCAGCCAAGGACAGACAACTAATGAAAAACTGTTTTTT	CASSQGQTTNEKLFF
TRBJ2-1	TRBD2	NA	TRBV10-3	TGTGCCATCAGTGAGTCGAGACTAGCGGGGGCGGTAGGTGAGCAGTTCTTC	CAISESRLAGAVGEQFF